A single sample is the source of the 32 T cell receptor beta chains below, sequenced in a study of response to subunit inactivated influenza vaccine. TCRdb itself ran the RT-PCR reads through MiXCR, one entry per CDR3 protein. The table shows about 540,000 distinct CDR3 sequences, with under 30% occurring only once. This same sample was also part of a study on T cells expressing NK-cell markers. As that report states: UMI-tagged 5'RACE template switching yielded the TCR beta cDNA.

Sequenced here: CD4+ T cells sorted from PBMCs, sampled 11 to 12 days after vaccination. These receptor sequences come from a man over 45 who received an inactivated influenza vaccine.

This clonotype turned up a few times. The chain is built from TRBV12-3 or TRBV12-4 and TRBJ2-7, with 11 bases that match TRBD2. This CDR3 has 16 amino acids. The ends lost 4 bases at V and 1 base at J; junction bases unmatched: 6. This chain's CDR3 is CASSSTSGGTSYEQYF. The CDR3 DNA sequence: TGTGCCAGCAGTTCAACTAGCGGGGGAACATCCTACGAGCAGTACTTC.

This clonotype has more than one count but fewer than ten. The chain employs TRBV29-1 and TRBJ1-3, with unresolved D. The length of the CDR3 is 14 residues. Trimming took off 5 bases at V and 6 bases at J, with 17 bases between the two ends. In germline, CDR1 is SQVTM, CDR2 ANQGSEA. The chain's CDR3 is CSVFEGGRPNTIYF. The CDR3 DNA sequence: TGCAGCGTTTTTGAGGGAGGGCGACCAAACACCATATATTTT.

The rearrangement links TRBV23-1 to TRBJ1-5; 9 bases map to TRBD1. TRBV23-1 carries the ORF label, with uncertain function. This CDR3 is built from 16 residues. Trimming took 0 bases from V and 1 from J; bases not matched to a gene: 1. DNA for the CDR3: TGCGCCAGCAGTCAATCGACAGGGGGGAGCAATCAGCCCCAGCATTTT. It translates to CASSQSTGGSNQPQHF.

This clonotype was detected ten times or more. The rearrangement uses TRBV7-8 and TRBJ2-2; possibly TRBD1 or TRBD2 for D (5 bases each). Germline V CDR1 and CDR2: SGHVS, FQNEAQ. V shed 5 bases and J shed 2 bases, with 15 bases lying between them. CDR3 length equals 16 residues. CDR3 amino acids: CASSQFGALNTGELFF. CDR3 DNA sequence: TGTGCCAGCAGCCAATTCGGGGCCCTAAACACCGGGGAGCTGTTTTTT.

This clonotype was observed many times. The CDR3 spells CSVEAGLAESYNEQFF. For the CDR3, the DNA is TGCAGCGTTGAAGCGGGACTAGCGGAATCCTACAATGAGCAGTTCTTC. This chain uses TRBV29-1 with TRBJ2-1, with 11 bases lining up with TRBD2. There are 16 residues in the CDR3. The J segment lost 1 base and the V segment lost 1 base, leaving 3 bases of the junction unmatched. CDR1 is SQVTM and CDR2 is ANQGSEA in the germline V gene.

The chain couples TRBV2 to TRBJ2-1; D is unclear. CDR3 length: 13 residues. CDR1 is SNHLY, CDR2 FYNNEI, per germline. Trimming took off 1 base at V and 9 bases at J, with 10 bases between the two ends. The CDR3 region is CASSEEGATEQFF. DNA for the CDR3: TGTGCCAGCAGTGAAGAGGGCGCAACTGAGCAGTTCTTC. Full variable domain (remainder filled in from reference TRBV2 and TRBJ2-1): EPEVTQTPSHQVTQMGQEVILRCVPISNHLYFYWYRQILGQKVEFLVSFYNNEISEKSEIFDDQFSVERPDGSNFTLKIRSTKLEDSAMYFCASSEEGATEQFFGPGTRLTVL.

J is TRBJ2-4 and V is TRBV20-1; 9 bases map to TRBD1. The CDR3 contains 15 residues. Germline CDR1 reads DFQATT; CDR2 reads SNEGSKA (reference sequence). V was pared by 5 bases and J by 0 bases, with 5 bases of the junction left unmatched. The CDR3: CSAAGTGRAKNIQYF. The CDR3 nucleotides are TGCAGTGCTGCCGGGACAGGGAGAGCCAAAAACATTCAGTACTTC.

Comments on this clonotype: One end of the junction varies from germline; a read error may be responsible. The rearrangement uses TRBV24-1 and TRBJ2-5, with TRBD1 as a possible D gene (7 bases). The germline V gene encodes CDR1 KGHDR and CDR2 SFDVKD. This CDR3 contains 18 residues. The CDR3 loop reads CATSDRGRTGVIQETHYF. CDR3 sequence (DNA): TGTGCCACCAGTGATCGGGGGAGAACAGGGGTCATACAAGAGACCCATTACTTC.

Many counts were recorded for this clonotype. V is TRBV7-2 and J is TRBJ1-1; TRBD1 is a possible D gene (5 bases). This CDR3 spans 16 amino acids. The ends were cut back, 6 bases at V and 0 bases at J, with 17 bases in the middle. Germline CDR1 and CDR2: SGHTA and FQGNSA. Written as DNA, the CDR3 is TGTGCCAGCAGACAAGACACCGGGACGGTGAACACTGAAGCTTTCTTT. This encodes CASRQDTGTVNTEAFF.

The chain couples TRBV19 to TRBJ1-5; 9 positions agree with TRBD1. Germline V gives CDR1 LNHDA, CDR2 SQIVND (reference sequence). The trim removed 6 bases at V and 0 bases at J, leaving 12 bases unmatched. The CDR3 spans 18 residues. The CDR3 spells CASRRDRDPNHSNQPQHF. The DNA for the CDR3 is TGTGCCAGTAGACGGGACAGGGATCCCAATCATAGCAATCAGCCCCAGCATTTT. The full variable domain, with the rest looked up from reference TRBV19 and TRBJ1-5, is DGGITQSPKYLFRKEGQNVTLSCEQNLNHDAMYWYRQDPGQGLRLIYYSQIVNDFQKGDIAEGYSVSREKKESFPLTVTSAQKNPTAFYLCASRRDRDPNHSNQPQHFGDGTRLSIL.

V usage is TRBV7-9 and J usage is TRBJ1-1; 8 positions agree with TRBD1. Per the germline V gene, CDR1 is SEHNR and CDR2 is FQNEAQ (reference sequence). Germline trimming cut 1 base from V and 7 bases from J; bases unmatched to any gene: 8. The CDR3 loop spans 15 amino acids. CDR3 sequence: CASSLVTGAPGEAFF. The CDR3 DNA sequence: TGTGCCAGCAGCTTAGTGACAGGGGCGCCCGGTGAAGCTTTCTTT.

The V and J genes are TRBV20-1 and TRBJ2-1; 11 bases are a match to TRBD2. CDR1 is DFQATT and CDR2 is SNEGSKA in the germline V gene (reference sequence). Unmatched junction bases numbered 7, after V lost 4 bases and J lost 2 bases. CDR3 size: 16 residues. CDR3 region: CSATSGRTTTYNEQFF. The CDR3 coding sequence is TGCAGTGCTACTAGCGGGAGGACGACAACCTACAATGAGCAGTTCTTC.

The rearrangement links TRBV15 to TRBJ2-5; 11 nucleotides match TRBD1. CDR1 is LNHNV and CDR2 is YYDKDF in the germline V gene (reference sequence). Trimming removed 1 base from V and 6 bases from J; junction bases left unmatched: 10. This CDR3 contains 17 residues. Here the CDR3 reads CATSRVGGQGAEKTQYF. CDR3 sequence (DNA): TGTGCCACCAGCAGAGTAGGAGGACAGGGGGCGGAGAAGACCCAGTACTTC.

This clonotype was seen many times. The rearrangement joins TRBV15 to TRBJ2-4; D gene ambiguous. The CDR3 length is 13 residues. V lost 0 bases to trimming and J lost 11 bases, with 11 bases between them. Germline CDR1 reads LNHNV; CDR2 reads YYDKDF (reference sequence). The CDR3 is CATSRDFMGFQYF. The CDR3 DNA is TGTGCCACCAGCAGAGATTTTATGGGGTTTCAGTACTTC.

This clonotype was recorded many times. J is TRBJ2-1 and V is TRBV29-1, with 8 nucleotides matching TRBD2. This CDR3 contains 14 residues. V lost 4 bases to trimming and J lost 0 bases; unmatched junction nucleotides: 2. The germline gives CDR1 SQVTM, CDR2 ANQGSEA. The CDR3 DNA sequence: TGCAGCGTTGCGGGGGGGAGCTCCTACAATGAGCAGTTCTTC. Encoded protein: CSVAGGSSYNEQFF.

This clonotype appeared many times. The V and J genes are TRBV19 and TRBJ2-7; TRBD2 might be the D (6 bases). V lost 4 bases and J lost 5, with 12 bases in between. The CDR3 covers 13 residues. The germline V gene encodes CDR1 LNHDA and CDR2 SQIVND (reference sequence). In nucleotides, the CDR3 is TGTGCCAGTAGTAGAGGAGGGAAAAACGAGCAGTACTTC. This translates into CASSRGGKNEQYF. The entire variable domain, with the rest obtained from reference TRBV19 and TRBJ2-7, is as follows: DGGITQSPKYLFRKEGQNVTLSCEQNLNHDAMYWYRQDPGQGLRLIYYSQIVNDFQKGDIAEGYSVSREKKESFPLTVTSAQKNPTAFYLCASSRGGKNEQYFGPGTRLTVT.

V and J are TRBV6-1 and TRBJ2-3; D gene ambiguous. Germline V gene data show CDR1 as MNHNS and CDR2 as SASEGT. The CDR3 totals 13 residues. The V gene lost 6 bases and the J gene lost 5 bases, with 12 bases spanning the gap. The CDR3 spells CASSRMGGDTQYF. CDR3 DNA: TGTGCCAGCAGCCGAATGGGTGGAGATACGCAGTATTTT.

This chain links TRBV6-2 or TRBV6-3 with TRBJ2-7, with a weak D call TRBD2 (5 bases). This CDR3 contains 15 residues. V lost 7 bases, J lost 0 bases, and 16 bases lay in between. CDR1 and CDR2 from the germline V gene are MNHEY and SVGEGT. The CDR3 nucleotides are TGTGCCAGCAATCGCCTCCGGACTCTCTCCTACGAGCAGTACTTC. Its translation is CASNRLRTLSYEQYF.

The chain employs TRBV27 and TRBJ2-7, with 7 bases identical to TRBD2. The germline CDR1 and CDR2 sequences are MNHEY and SMNVEV (reference sequence). The CDR3 has 14 amino acids. Trimming cost V 7 bases and J 0 bases; bases outside gene matches: 6. Written as DNA, the CDR3 is TGTGCCAGCAAGCCCCGGGAGGTCTCCTACGAGCAGTACTTC. Protein product: CASKPREVSYEQYF.

The sample holds a few counts of this clonotype. CDR3 coding DNA: TGTGCCAGCTCACCACCCGGGACAGCATTTTTCCAGTACTTC. Its translation is CASSPPGTAFFQYF. The chain couples TRBV18 to TRBJ2-5; 7 nucleotides line up with TRBD1. Per germline, CDR1 KGHSH and CDR2 LQKENI. CDR3 length equals 14 residues. Trimming at V came to 0 bases and at J to 10 bases, leaving 8 bases not matched to a gene.

The V gene is TRBV4-1, the J gene TRBJ2-7, with a possible D match to TRBD2 (5 bases). Germline V gene lookup returns CDR1 MGHRA and CDR2 YSYEKL. CDR3 length equals 15 residues. Between the trimmed V and J ends, which lost 4 bases and 3 bases, there was a span of 16 bases. The CDR3 spells CASSPSGILHYEQYF. CDR3 DNA: TGCGCCAGCAGCCCCTCCGGGATCCTGCACTACGAGCAGTACTTC.

This clonotype was found a few times. The chain uses TRBV28 and TRBJ2-6; D is perhaps TRBD1 (6 bases). Germline V CDR1 and CDR2: MDHEN, SYDVKM. V lost 7 bases and J 4 bases, leaving 20 bases between the germline ends. The CDR3 spans 17 residues. CDR3 residues: CASNPGSGEFGANVLTF. In DNA form, the CDR3 reads TGTGCCAGCAACCCCGGCTCAGGGGAGTTCGGGGCCAACGTCCTGACTTTC.

The rearrangement joins TRBV24-1 to TRBJ1-2; 7 bases are a match to TRBD1. The germline CDR1 and CDR2 sequences are KGHDR and SFDVKD. The CDR3 length is 17 residues. Germline trimming cut 5 bases from V and 3 bases from J; bases unmatched to any gene: 14. In DNA form, the CDR3 reads TGTGCCACCAGTGGCCGGGACAGCCCGGCGGGGGACTATGGCTACACCTTC. Amino acids: CATSGRDSPAGDYGYTF.

This clonotype was seen a few times. The chain recombines TRBV7-2 with TRBJ2-1, with 7 nucleotides matching TRBD1. The CDR3 is 15 amino acids. The germline CDR1 and CDR2 sequences are SGHTA and FQGNSA. Trimming at V came to 5 bases and at J to 4 bases, leaving 8 bases not matched to a gene. In DNA, the CDR3 is TGTGCCAGCAGCCGGGACAGCCCGACATACAATGAGCAGTTCTTC. It yields the protein CASSRDSPTYNEQFF. Using reference TRBV7-2 and TRBJ2-1 for the parts outside the CDR3, the full variable domain is GAGVSQSPSNKVTEKGKDVELRCDPISGHTALYWYRQSLGQGLEFLIYFQGNSAPDKSGLPSDRFSAERTGGSVSTLTIQRTQQEDSAVYLCASSRDSPTYNEQFFGPGTRLTVL.

The genes are TRBV5-1 and TRBJ2-2, with TRBD2 identical over 11 bases. V trimming: 4 bases; J trimming: 8 bases; junction bases outside the gene matches: 7. The CDR3 is 15 residues long. Looked up from germline, CDR1 is SGHRS and CDR2 is YFSETQ. The CDR3 region has the DNA TGCGCCAGCAGCCCCAGGACTAGCGGGCAAGGGGAGCTGTTTTTT. It translates to CASSPRTSGQGELFF. The whole variable domain, remainder taken from reference TRBV5-1 and TRBJ2-2, is KAGVTQTPRYLIKTRGQQVTLSCSPISGHRSVSWYQQTPGQGLQFLFEYFSETQRNKGNFPGRFSGRQFSNSRSEMNVSTLELGDSALYLCASSPRTSGQGELFFGEGSRLTVL.

The chain has TRBV20-1 and TRBJ2-5; the match to TRBD2 covers 8 bases. The CDR3 contains 15 residues. Trimming at V came to 5 bases and at J to 4 bases, leaving 12 bases not matched to a gene. The germline CDR1 and CDR2 sequences are DFQATT and SNEGSKA (reference sequence). In DNA, the CDR3 is TGCAGTGCTTACGCCAGCGGGAGTGACGGAGAGACCCAGTACTTC. Its protein product is CSAYASGSDGETQYF.

The chain joins TRBV24-1 to TRBJ2-5; weak D call: TRBD2 (5 bases). There are 15 residues in the CDR3. Germline lookup yields CDR1 KGHDR and CDR2 SFDVKD. V was cut by 0 bases and J by 1 base, with 8 bases left in between. CDR3 protein: CATSDLRGFQETQYF. DNA of the CDR3: TGTGCCACCAGTGATTTGCGGGGTTTCCAAGAGACCCAGTACTTC.

V and J are TRBV29-1 and TRBJ2-5; TRBD2 matches at 8 bases. In germline, CDR1 is SQVTM, CDR2 ANQGSEA. V lost 4 bases, J lost 5 bases, and 9 bases stayed unmatched. The CDR3 is made up of 14 amino acids. In DNA, the CDR3 is TGCAGCGTTGCGGTAATGCGGGGGGCGGAGACCCAGTACTTC. It codes for CSVAVMRGAETQYF.

This clonotype was observed once. The V call is TRBV5-6, the J call TRBJ2-5; the match to TRBD2 covers 12 bases. CDR1 is SGHDT and CDR2 is YYEEEE in the germline V gene. This CDR3 has 17 residues. The V segment lost 2 bases and the J segment 4 bases; nucleotides outside the gene matches: 9. The DNA for the CDR3 is TGTGCCAGCAGCTTACTAGCGGGAGGACGCGGTGGAGAGACCCAGTACTTC. This translates into CASSLLAGGRGGETQYF.

This chain connects TRBV5-1 to TRBJ1-2, with D possibly being TRBD1 (5 bases). V lost 1 base and J lost 1, with 11 bases in between. Per the germline V gene, CDR1 is SGHRS and CDR2 is YFSETQ. CDR3 length: 15 amino acids. CDR3 in amino acids: CASSLSTGVNYGYTF. CDR3 in DNA: TGCGCCAGCAGCTTGTCTACAGGAGTTAACTATGGCTACACCTTC. Full variable domain (outside the CDR3, taken from reference TRBV5-1 and TRBJ1-2): KAGVTQTPRYLIKTRGQQVTLSCSPISGHRSVSWYQQTPGQGLQFLFEYFSETQRNKGNFPGRFSGRQFSNSRSEMNVSTLELGDSALYLCASSLSTGVNYGYTFGSGTRLTVV.

This clonotype was seen more than once but under ten times. The chain has TRBV7-9 and TRBJ2-1, with 10 bases aligning to TRBD2. J lost 5 bases, V lost 4 bases, and 11 bases had no gene match. In germline, CDR1 is SEHNR, CDR2 FQNEAQ (reference sequence). The CDR3 length is 17 residues. CDR3 region: CASSSSLAGASHNEQFF. The CDR3 DNA reads as TGTGCCAGCAGCTCTAGTCTAGCGGGAGCTTCTCACAATGAGCAGTTCTTC.

This clonotype showed up just a few times. The rearrangement links TRBV20-1 to TRBJ2-5, with TRBD2 identical over 9 bases. This CDR3 is built from 15 residues. Germline CDR1 is DFQATT and CDR2 is SNEGSKA (reference sequence). V lost 0 bases to trimming and J lost 5 bases; unmatched junction nucleotides: 7. CDR3 residues: CSARDPAGGWETQYF. For the CDR3, the DNA is TGCAGTGCTAGAGATCCAGCGGGGGGTTGGGAGACCCAGTACTTC.